This TCR beta chain was captured by sequencing in a study of blood T cell repertoires in COVID-19. Study details: Italy, Spain and the United States were the sources of the convalescent and acute COVID-19 samples. The analysed material was cDNA or gDNA that came from T cells, B-cell-depleted T cells, or PBMCs.

Generated by immunoSEQ multiplex PCR, the TCRdb table keeps only in-frame clones and is missing some. This sample has about 300,000 clones; around 92% occur once, and the top ten carry about 1.7%. The germline gives CDR1 SEHNR, CDR2 FQNEAQ (reference sequence). This CDR3 contains 14 residues. Trimming took 6 bases from V and 2 from J, leaving 13 bases between them. Sequenced: peripheral blood. The clonotype originates from a woman aged 25 to 39 with COVID-19, enrolled during active disease. This chain links TRBV7-9 with TRBJ1-1; possible D gene TRBD1, 6 bases. The CDR3 loop is CASSQTGYNTEAFF. The CDR3 nucleotides are TGTGCCAGCAGTCAAACAGGGTACAACACTGAAGCTTTCTTT.